Listed below are T cell receptor beta chains from one sample, sequenced in a study of T cells in localized non-small cell lung cancer. Data came from immunoSEQ multiplex PCR; TCRdb stores just in-frame clones and leaves some out. Among tens of thousands of clones listed, roughly 87% were seen once. Here the sequenced sample was peripheral blood, taken before any cancer treatment. All receptors come from an older male donor with stage III squamous cell lung carcinoma. The CDR3 runs from the conserved cysteine through the conserved F or W. A D gene is named only where the DNA matches it firmly. Only part of the rows carry a size: once, few, many, or a class if the clone is expanded.

>14|NA|NA|TRBV5-4|TRBJ1-3
CASSLAGDGNTIYF
TGTGCCAGCAGCTTGGCCGGGGACGGAAACACCATATATTTT
>10|NA|NA|TRBV20-1|TRBJ2-5
CSASGETQYF
TGCAGTGCTAGCGGGGAGACCCAGTACTTC
>11|NA|NA|TRBV2|TRBJ1-1
CASSLNTEAFF
TGTGCCAGCAGCCTTAACACTGAAGCTTTCTTT
>14|NA|NA|TRBV6-5|TRBJ2-2
CASSYYRDSGELFF
TGTGCCAGCAGTTACTACAGGGATTCCGGGGAGCTGTTTTTT
>12|NA|NA|TRBV7-9|TRBJ1-2
CASSSRPEGYTF
TGTGCCAGCAGCTCGCGGCCAGAAGGCTACACCTTC
>13|NA|NA|TRBV11-2|TRBJ1-1
CASSLDGRTEAFF
TGTGCCAGCAGCTTAGATGGCCGGACCGAAGCTTTCTTT
>14|NA|NA|TRBV15|TRBJ2-7
CATSRDTHSYEQYF
TGTGCCACCAGCAGGGACACCCACTCCTACGAGCAGTACTTC
>14|few|NA|TRBV5-8|TRBJ1-2
CASSLEGDYYGYTF
TGTGCCAGCAGCTTGGAGGGCGACTACTATGGCTACACCTTC
>19|NA|TRBD1|TRBV9|TRBJ2-7
CASSVDVTGYEKSSYEQYF
TGTGCCAGCAGCGTAGATGTGACAGGGTATGAAAAAAGCTCCTACGAGCAGTACTTC
>13|NA|NA|TRBV10-3|TRBJ2-7
CAIQVQLSYEQYF
TGTGCCATCCAGGTGCAACTCTCCTACGAGCAGTACTTC
>13|NA|NA|TRBV7-2|TRBJ1-5
CASSFSGNQPQHF
TGTGCCAGCAGCTTTTCAGGCAATCAGCCCCAGCATTTT
>12|few|NA|TRBV19|TRBJ2-3
CASSEGPYTQYF
TGTGCCAGTAGTGAGGGGCCCTATACGCAGTATTTT
>15|NA|NA|TRBV5-1|TRBJ1-5
CASSLDGRLEQPQHF
TGCGCCAGCAGCTTGGACGGGCGTCTGGAGCAGCCCCAGCATTTT
>12|NA|NA|TRBV7-9|TRBJ2-7
CASSKDHYEQYF
TGTGCCAGCAGCAAGGACCACTACGAGCAGTACTTC
>13|once|NA|TRBV6-1|TRBJ2-1
CASSGTGRDEQFF
TGTGCCAGCAGTGGGACAGGGAGGGATGAGCAGTTCTTC
>16|NA|NA|TRBV9|TRBJ2-2
CASSVRGYADTGELFF
TGTGCCAGCAGCGTAAGGGGGTACGCGGACACCGGGGAGCTGTTTTTT
>11|NA|NA|TRBV7-2|TRBJ2-7
CASSPSYEQYF
TGTGCCAGCAGCCCGAGCTACGAGCAGTACTTC
>11|once|NA|TRBV20-1|TRBJ2-3
CSPSWGDTQYF
TGCAGCCCTAGCTGGGGAGATACGCAGTATTTT
>11|NA|NA|TRBV14|TRBJ2-5
CASSQDETQYF
TGTGCCAGCAGCCAAGATGAGACCCAGTACTTC